Shown below are 20 T cell receptor beta chains from a single sample sequenced in a study of T cell repertoires in cytomegalovirus infection. These receptors' targets are unknown. TCRdb re-analysed the reads in MiXCR, keeping a single row per CDR3 protein. The data hold 310,000 or so distinct CDR3 sequences, with roughly 25% observed a single time. The source was cultured PBMCs, collected from culture after CMV antigen stimulation. The receptors were sampled from a human donor in good health (CMV status not recorded). Some clones in this sample may be carry-over from other donors' samples.

The chain recombines TRBV27 with TRBJ2-3, with D perhaps matching TRBD1 (5 bases). The CDR3 has 15 residues. Germline V lookup: CDR1 MNHEY, CDR2 SMNVEV (reference sequence). Between the trimmed V and J ends, which lost 6 bases and 0 bases, there was a span of 13 bases. For the CDR3, the DNA is TGTGCCAGCAGATTAGACAGCCCGAGCACAGATACGCAGTATTTT. Translation: CASRLDSPSTDTQYF.

Only one count was recorded for this clonotype. The V call is TRBV14, the J call TRBJ2-1, with 7 bases matching TRBD2. With V trimmed by 4 bases and J by 10 bases, 7 bases remained unmatched. The CDR3 runs to 13 residues. CDR1 and CDR2 from the germline V gene are SGHDN and FVKESK. The CDR3 bases are TGTGCCAGCAGCCGCTGGACTAGTGGGGAGCAGTTCTTC. Protein product: CASSRWTSGEQFF.

This clonotype was counted between two and nine times. This chain links TRBV7-3 with TRBJ1-1; 7 nucleotides agree with TRBD1. The V gene end was trimmed by 9 bases and the J gene end by 4 bases; junction bases not matched to a gene: 8. This CDR3 contains 13 residues. Germline assignment: CDR1 SGHTA and CDR2 FQGTGA. CDR3 sequence reads: CASKGAGATEAFF. The CDR3 region has the DNA TGTGCCAGTAAGGGGGCTGGAGCCACTGAAGCTTTCTTT.

CDR3 sequence: CATASGAYEQYF. The CDR3 DNA follows: TGTGCCACTGCTAGCGGGGCCTACGAGCAGTACTTC. The chain employs TRBV6-2 or TRBV6-3 and TRBJ2-7; 9 bases map to TRBD2. The CDR3 is 12 residues long. The V gene's germline CDR1 is MNHEY and CDR2 SVGEGT. Losses at the gene ends were 10 bases for V and 2 bases for J; bases not matched to a gene: 3.

This rearrangement joins TRBV6-2 or TRBV6-3 to TRBJ2-7, with 9 bases identical to TRBD1. This CDR3 spans 15 amino acids. The V gene end was trimmed by 10 bases and the J gene end by 9 bases; junction bases not matched to a gene: 19. Germline-derived CDR1 and CDR2 are MNHEY and SVGEGT. The CDR3 DNA reads TGTGCCACCCAGGTGCTCGGGACAGGGCGTTTCGTGCAGTACTTC. Protein: CATQVLGTGRFVQYF.

In DNA, the CDR3 is TGTGCCAGCAGTTATATTTGGCCAGAGAAGACCTACGAGCAGTACTTC. Protein sequence: CASSYIWPEKTYEQYF. The genes are TRBV6-5 and TRBJ2-7; no reliable D call. Germline lookup yields CDR1 MNHEY and CDR2 SVGAGI. This CDR3 contains 16 residues. The V and J ends lost 3 bases and 2 bases respectively, with 17 bases between them.

This chain links TRBV6-2 or TRBV6-3 with TRBJ2-7; 12 bases match TRBD2. Germline values: CDR1 MNHEY, CDR2 SVGEGT. The CDR3 loop spans 17 amino acids. V gave up 0 bases and J gave up 0 bases; unmatched junction bases: 3. The chain's CDR3 is CASSYSTSGRSSYEQYF. CDR3 bases: TGTGCCAGCAGTTACTCTACTAGCGGGAGGAGCTCCTACGAGCAGTACTTC.

This clonotype came up a few times. The genes are TRBV7-4 and TRBJ2-5; 11 positions match TRBD2. The CDR3 spans 16 residues. Losses at the gene ends were 2 bases for V and 2 bases for J; bases not matched to a gene: 4. The V gene's germline CDR1 is SGHVT and CDR2 SQSDAQ. DNA of the CDR3: TGTGCCAGCAGCTTAAGCCTAGCGGGAGGTCAAGAGACCCAGTACTTC. Amino acid sequence: CASSLSLAGGQETQYF.

J is TRBJ1-4 and V is TRBV4-3; D is unresolved. Between the trimmed V and J ends, which lost 3 bases and 2 bases, there was a span of 10 bases. CDR3 length: 15 amino acids. Germline V lookup: CDR1 LGHNA, CDR2 YSLEER. CDR3 coding DNA: TGCGCCAGCAGCCACGCTACGGGGACTAATGAAAAACTGTTTTTT. As protein: CASSHATGTNEKLFF.

This clonotype was detected only a few times. V gene TRBV5-1 combines with J gene TRBJ2-7; 9 positions match TRBD2. Per germline, CDR1 SGHRS and CDR2 YFSETQ. The length of the CDR3 is 15 residues. Trimming at V came to 0 bases and at J to 0 bases, leaving 1 base not matched to a gene. The CDR3, as DNA: TGCGCCAGCAGCTTGGGACTAGCGGCCTCCTACGAGCAGTACTTC. Residues: CASSLGLAASYEQYF.

The chain recombines TRBV19 with TRBJ1-5; possibly TRBD1 for D (6 bases). The CDR3 spans 15 residues. V lost 8 bases and J lost 7, with 21 bases in between. In germline, CDR1 is LNHDA, CDR2 SQIVND (reference sequence). The CDR3 spells CASSYGQIGSQPQHF. The CDR3 nucleotides are TGTGCCAGTTCATACGGACAGATCGGCAGCCAGCCCCAGCATTTT.

The chain recombines TRBV20-1 with TRBJ2-1; the D gene is possibly TRBD2 (5 bases). This CDR3 region has 14 residues. Germline V lookup: CDR1 DFQATT, CDR2 SNEGSKA (reference sequence). The V end was cut by 5 bases, the J end by 0 bases, with 11 bases between. CDR3 loop: CSAPPADSYNEQFF. The CDR3 nucleotides are TGCAGTGCTCCGCCAGCGGACTCCTACAATGAGCAGTTCTTC.

This chain joins TRBV28 and TRBJ2-5; D gene ambiguous. Germline V lookup: CDR1 MDHEN, CDR2 SYDVKM. Trimming took 7 bases from V and 3 from J, leaving 15 bases between them. This CDR3 has 14 amino acids. DNA of the CDR3: TGTGCCAGCACCGCACGGCCCTTGGAAGAGACCCAGTACTTC. As protein: CASTARPLEETQYF.

This clonotype was detected ten times or more. V gene TRBV7-9 combines with J gene TRBJ2-1; TRBD2 is a possible D gene (5 bases). CDR1 is SEHNR and CDR2 is FQNEAQ in the germline V gene (reference sequence). With 5 bases removed from V and 2 bases from J, the gap between germline ends came to 16 bases. CDR3 length: 16 amino acids. The CDR3: CASSHPLFGAYNEQFF. The CDR3 region has the DNA TGTGCCAGCAGCCACCCGTTGTTCGGGGCCTACAATGAGCAGTTCTTC.

The gene calls are TRBV7-2 and TRBJ2-3; D is unclear. CDR1 and CDR2 from the germline V gene are SGHTA and FQGNSA. V was cut by 5 bases and J by 0 bases, with 6 bases left in between. CDR3 length equals 13 residues. The DNA of the CDR3 is TGTGCCAGCAGCCAACCTAGCACAGATACGCAGTATTTT. Encoded protein: CASSQPSTDTQYF.

There are a few counts of this clonotype. The chain has TRBV4-2 and TRBJ2-5; tentative D call: TRBD2 (5 bases). Germline loops: CDR1 LGHNA, CDR2 YNFKEQ. The V end was cut by 1 base, the J end by 1 base, with 13 bases between. The CDR3 is made up of 16 amino acids. CDR3 protein: CASSQGGSGFQETQYF. CDR3 DNA sequence: TGTGCCAGCAGCCAAGGTGGGTCGGGATTCCAAGAGACCCAGTACTTC.

This clonotype was detected ten times or more. The J gene is TRBJ2-5, the V gene TRBV7-8, with 12 positions matching TRBD2. V was clipped by 4 bases and J by 1 base; unmatched bases: 7. The length of the CDR3 is 17 residues. CDR1 and CDR2 (germline): SGHVS, FQNEAQ. As DNA, the CDR3 is TGTGCCAGCAGCTACCCGACTAGCGGGGGTTCCCAAGAGACCCAGTACTTC. Its translation: CASSYPTSGGSQETQYF.

The genes are TRBV27 and TRBJ2-2; 9 bases line up with TRBD2. The J segment lost 6 bases and the V segment lost 6 bases, leaving 2 bases of the junction unmatched. This CDR3 contains 13 residues. In germline, CDR1 is MNHEY, CDR2 SMNVEV (reference sequence). Here the CDR3 DNA reads TGTGCCAGCAGGCGGGAGGGCCCCGGGGAGCTGTTTTTT. Amino acids: CASRREGPGELFF.

The rearrangement links TRBV11-3 to TRBJ1-2; tentatively, D is TRBD1 (5 bases). Germline assignment: CDR1 SGHNT and CDR2 YENEEA. CDR3 size: 13 residues. Trimming took 2 bases from V and 7 from J, leaving 11 bases between them. CDR3 in DNA: TGTGCCAGCAGCTTACCAGCAGGGCGTGGCTACACCTTC. Its translation is CASSLPAGRGYTF.

The V and J genes are TRBV12-5 and TRBJ1-6; D is unresolved. CDR3 length equals 15 residues. Trimming shortened V by 1 base and J by 10 bases, and 14 bases separated the two germline ends. Germline V gene sequence: CDR1 LGHNT, CDR2 FRNRAP. CDR3 loop: CASGLGGSMGSPLHF. The CDR3 DNA follows: TGTGCTAGTGGTTTGGGTGGATCGATGGGGTCACCCCTCCACTTT.